The 10 T cell receptor beta chains listed next were all sequenced from one sample in a study of blood T cell repertoires in COVID-19. Produced via immunoSEQ multiplex PCR; TCRdb's table is partial and in-frame only. This repertoire shows around 100,000 clones, roughly 83% found once; its top ten account for approximately 0.76%. Sequencing was done on a sample of peripheral blood. Receptors originate from a woman in her 70s with acute or convalescent COVID-19.

The V call is TRBV6-5, the J call TRBJ1-2; D is undetermined. The germline gives CDR1 MNHEY, CDR2 SVGAGI. There are 12 residues in the CDR3. Trimming shortened V by 6 bases and J by 8 bases, and 13 bases separated the two germline ends. The CDR3 is CASSDIFTGYTF. The DNA for the CDR3 is TGTGCCAGCAGCGACATCTTTACCGGCTACACCTTC.

V gene TRBV29-1 combines with J gene TRBJ1-3; TRBD1 might be the D (5 bases). This CDR3 contains 13 residues. CDR1 is SQVTM, CDR2 ANQGSEA, per germline. The germline V and J ends were trimmed by 4 bases and 0 bases, with 7 bases remaining between them. In nucleotides, the CDR3 is TGCAGCGTTGCGGGGGACTCTGGAAACACCATATATTTT. It is translated as CSVAGDSGNTIYF.

V gene TRBV10-3 combines with J gene TRBJ2-6, with D possibly matching TRBD2 (6 bases). V was clipped by 3 bases and J by 0 bases, with 12 bases between them. Germline assignment: CDR1 ENHRY and CDR2 SYGVKD. This CDR3 region has 17 residues. This CDR3 is CAISERERRSGANVLTF. CDR3 DNA: TGTGCCATCAGTGAACGGGAGCGACGCTCTGGGGCCAACGTCCTGACTTTC.

This chain joins TRBV5-1 and TRBJ1-2, with D possibly being TRBD1 (6 bases). This CDR3 is built from 13 residues. CDR1 and CDR2 (germline): SGHRS, YFSETQ. V was pared by 0 bases and J by 3 bases, with 6 bases between. The CDR3 spells CASSLDRDYGYTF. Here the CDR3 DNA reads TGCGCCAGCAGCTTGGACAGGGACTATGGCTACACCTTC.

The genes are TRBV23-1 and TRBJ1-5; 7 bases are shared with TRBD1. TRBV23-1 carries the ORF label, with uncertain function. CDR3 length equals 14 residues. Trimming cost V 5 bases and J 3 bases; bases outside gene matches: 4. The CDR3 loop is CASSCDRDNQPQHF. The CDR3 coding sequence is TGCGCCAGCAGTTGCGACAGGGACAATCAGCCCCAGCATTTT.

The genes are TRBV29-1 and TRBJ2-1; 7 positions match TRBD1. Germline CDR1 SQVTM, CDR2 ANQGSEA. The ends lost 7 bases at V and 0 bases at J; junction bases unmatched: 6. The CDR3 is made up of 14 amino acids. The CDR3 bases are TGCAGCGCTGGACAGGCTAGCTCCTACAATGAGCAGTTCTTC. Its protein is CSAGQASSYNEQFF.

The chain recombines TRBV6-5 with TRBJ1-1; 9 bases fit TRBD1. Germline CDR1 and CDR2: MNHEY and SVGAGI. The CDR3 has 14 residues. J lost 3 bases, V lost 7 bases, and 6 bases had no gene match. CDR3 nucleotide sequence: TGTGCCAGCACCCCCAACAGGGGGCACACTGAAGCTTTCTTT. As protein: CASTPNRGHTEAFF.

CDR3 loop: CASSYSLAQETQYF. CDR3 coding DNA: TGTGCCAGCAGTTACTCTCTGGCCCAAGAGACCCAGTACTTC. The genes are TRBV6-5 and TRBJ2-5; D is uncertain. Trimming pared 0 bases from V and 1 base from J, leaving 6 bases between. The CDR3 runs to 14 residues. Looked up from germline, CDR1 is MNHEY and CDR2 is SVGAGI.

V gene TRBV5-1 combines with J gene TRBJ1-2; 8 bases fit TRBD1. The CDR3 is 13 amino acids. Germline lookup yields CDR1 SGHRS and CDR2 YFSETQ. The trim removed 4 bases at V and 4 bases at J, leaving 3 bases unmatched. The CDR3 bases are TGCGCCAGCAGCGAGACAGGGGTCTATGGCTACACCTTC. Amino acids: CASSETGVYGYTF.

This clone was seen only once. This chain connects TRBV19 to TRBJ2-1; possibly TRBD1 for D (7 bases). The CDR3 extends over 15 amino acids. The germline CDR1 and CDR2 sequences are LNHDA and SQIVND (reference sequence). V was trimmed by 7 bases and J by 6 bases, leaving 19 bases between them. CDR3 sequence: CASTPGGTRSNEQFF. In DNA, the CDR3 is TGTGCCAGTACCCCAGGGGGGACACGGTCCAATGAGCAGTTCTTC.